A selection of T cell receptor beta chains follows, all from one sample in a study of T-cell memory formation after mild COVID-19. Using its own MiXCR run on the 5' RACE reads, TCRdb lists one record per CDR3 protein. There are around 250,000 distinct CDR3 sequences in the sample; approximately 10% occur only once, and around 21% lies in the top ten. The sequenced material came from PBMCs or a T cell subset sorted from them (not recorded which). Receptors originate from a man between 18 and 29 years old who had mild COVID-19 (a few samples of this study predate the infection). Cell type and time point are not known. CDR3s include the opening cysteine and the closing phenylalanine or tryptophan. The D gene is left open where the match is weak. Not all rows give a size; the values are once, few, many and, for expanded clones, a class.

j_call v_call clone_size d_call cdr3_nt cdr3_aa
TRBJ2-3 TRBV7-2 many TRBD2 TGTGCCAGCAGTCCTAGGGACAGCGGGGGGCGTACGCAGTATTTT CASSPRDSGGRTQYF
TRBJ1-3 TRBV10-3 few - TGTGCCATGGGAACAGGGCTCACCATATATTTT CAMGTGLTIYF
TRBJ2-3 TRBV12-3/TRBV12-4 many - TGTGCCAGCAGCATCGACACAGATACGCAGTATTTT CASSIDTDTQYF
TRBJ2-5 TRBV11-2 many - TGTGCCAGCAGCTCCCCCTGGGCGGGACACGTAGAGACCCAGTACTTC CASSSPWAGHVETQYF
TRBJ2-3 TRBV4-3 few - TGCGCCAGCAGCCAAGATGGCCCGCAAGATACGCAGTATTTT CASSQDGPQDTQYF
TRBJ2-2 TRBV4-3 many - TGCGCCAGCAGCCAGATCGAATACGCGAACACCGGGGAGCTGTTTTTT CASSQIEYANTGELFF
TRBJ1-1 TRBV7-2 few - TGTGCCAGCAGCCCAGGGGTGTTCCCTAACACTGAAGCTTTCTTT CASSPGVFPNTEAFF
TRBJ2-7 TRBV9 - TRBD1 TGTGCCAGCAGCCGCGCTGGACAGGGTATCGGCTACGAGCAGTACTTC CASSRAGQGIGYEQYF
TRBJ1-2 TRBV4-3 - - TGCGCCAGCAGCCAAGCCAACGCCCCTAACTATGGCTACACCTTC CASSQANAPNYGYTF
TRBJ1-2 TRBV9 few - TGTGCCAGCAGCCCTCAGGCCGCGGATGGCTACACCTTC CASSPQAADGYTF
TRBJ1-1 TRBV27 - TRBD1 TGTGCCAGCAGTACAGGGGCTTGGACTGAAGCTTTCTTT CASSTGAWTEAFF